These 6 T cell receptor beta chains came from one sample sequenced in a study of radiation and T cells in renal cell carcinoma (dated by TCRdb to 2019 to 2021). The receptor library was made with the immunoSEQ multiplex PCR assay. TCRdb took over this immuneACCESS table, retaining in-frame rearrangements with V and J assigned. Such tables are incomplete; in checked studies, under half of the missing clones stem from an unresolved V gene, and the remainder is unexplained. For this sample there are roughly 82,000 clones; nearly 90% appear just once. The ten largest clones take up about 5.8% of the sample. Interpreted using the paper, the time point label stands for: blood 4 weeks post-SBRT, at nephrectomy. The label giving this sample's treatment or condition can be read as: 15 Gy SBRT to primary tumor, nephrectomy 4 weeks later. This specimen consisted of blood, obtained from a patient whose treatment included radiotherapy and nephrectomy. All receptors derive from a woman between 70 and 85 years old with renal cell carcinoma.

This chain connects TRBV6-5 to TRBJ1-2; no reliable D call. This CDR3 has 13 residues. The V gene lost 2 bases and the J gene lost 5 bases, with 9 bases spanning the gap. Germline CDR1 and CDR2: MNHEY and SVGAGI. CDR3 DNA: TGTGCCAGCAGTTACGGGCAGGCTTATGGCTACACCTTC. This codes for CASSYGQAYGYTF.

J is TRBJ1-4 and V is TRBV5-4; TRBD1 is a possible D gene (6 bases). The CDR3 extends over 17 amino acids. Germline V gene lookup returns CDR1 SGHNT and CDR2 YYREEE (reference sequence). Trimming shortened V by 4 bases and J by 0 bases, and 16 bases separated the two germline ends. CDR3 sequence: CASSPGGTRTTNEKLFF. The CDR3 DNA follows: TGTGCCAGCAGCCCGGGCGGGACAAGAACAACTAATGAAAAACTGTTTTTT.

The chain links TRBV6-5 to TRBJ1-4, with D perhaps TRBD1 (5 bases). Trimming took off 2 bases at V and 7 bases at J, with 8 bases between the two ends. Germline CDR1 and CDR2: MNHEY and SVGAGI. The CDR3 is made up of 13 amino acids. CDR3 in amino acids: CASSYGGSEKLFF. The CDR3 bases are TGTGCCAGCAGTTACGGGGGAAGTGAAAAACTGTTTTTT.

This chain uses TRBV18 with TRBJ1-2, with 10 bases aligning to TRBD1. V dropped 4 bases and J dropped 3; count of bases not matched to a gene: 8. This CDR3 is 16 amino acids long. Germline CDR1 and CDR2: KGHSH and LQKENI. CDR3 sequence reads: CASSLKDRGQDYGYTF. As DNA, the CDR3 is TGTGCCAGCTCACTTAAAGACAGGGGGCAGGACTATGGCTACACCTTC.

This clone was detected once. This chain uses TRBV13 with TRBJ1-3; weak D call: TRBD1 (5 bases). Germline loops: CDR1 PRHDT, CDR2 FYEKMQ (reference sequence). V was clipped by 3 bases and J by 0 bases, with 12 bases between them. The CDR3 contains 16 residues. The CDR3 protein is CASSFQGTSSGNTIYF. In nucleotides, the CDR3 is TGTGCCAGCAGCTTCCAGGGCACGTCCTCTGGAAACACCATATATTTT.

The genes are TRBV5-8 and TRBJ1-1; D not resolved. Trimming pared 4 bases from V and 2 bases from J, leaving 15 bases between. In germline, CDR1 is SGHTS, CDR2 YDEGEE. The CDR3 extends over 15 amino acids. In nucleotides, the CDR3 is TGTGCCAGCAGCCCCGGGTCACTCGGTAACACTGAAGCTTTCTTT. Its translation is CASSPGSLGNTEAFF.